The following is a T cell receptor (beta chain) sequence with its context. Its specificity is unknown. Sequenced by immunoSEQ multiplex PCR; TCRdb stores in-frame clones only, minus some. The sample yields fewer than 100,000 clones, roughly 90% seen once. Blood samples were obtained at baseline, cycle 4 day 1, and cycle 7 day 1. Germline V gene data show CDR1 as SGHRS and CDR2 as YFSETQ. Germline trimming cut 4 bases from V and 4 bases from J; bases unmatched to any gene: 5. CDR3 size: 14 residues. This sample is drawn from a study of OX40 agonist ivuxolimab in advanced cancers. Study observations and caveats: CD4+ and CD8+ T cells in blood underwent clonal expansion by week 6 at 0.1 to 3.0 mg/kg.

The chain has TRBV5-1 and TRBJ2-1, with TRBD2 identical over 7 bases. This TCR was sampled from an adult with an advanced solid tumor such as melanoma, head and neck, liver or kidney cancer. The sample was CD4+ or CD8+ T cells sorted from blood, taken in a trial of the OX40 agonist ivuxolimab. CDR3 sequence reads: CASSPTGGYNEQFF. Here the CDR3 DNA reads TGCGCCAGCAGCCCGACGGGGGGTTACAATGAGCAGTTCTTC.